The entry below describes one TCR beta chain. Germline CDR1 is MNHNS and CDR2 is SASEGT. V was shortened by 4 bases and J by 3 bases, with 24 bases between the two germline ends. This CDR3 has 18 amino acids. The data were taken from a study of cytomegalovirus exposure and HLA in healthy donors. The PCR contained 60 Vbeta and 13 Jbeta primers. TCRdb keeps only in-frame clones here, not all; method: immunoSEQ multiplex PCR. Among over 85,000 clones, around 78% were seen once, and the ten largest hold approximately 2.4%. The material sequenced was PBMCs. The chain links TRBV6-1 to TRBJ1-2, with TRBD1 as a possible D gene (6 bases). This clonotype originated in a man aged 40-50 years in good health and CMV-seronegative. The CDR3 region has the DNA TGTGCCAGCAGTGTTCCTCCGAAGGAGGGGGGGTCTGACTATGGCTACACCTTC. Its protein product is CASSVPPKEGGSDYGYTF.